This T cell receptor (beta chain) comes out of a study of blood T cell repertoires in COVID-19. On the study more broadly: Acute and convalescent COVID-19 samples came from the United States, Italy and Spain. T cells, B-cell-depleted T cells, or PBMCs provided the cDNA or gDNA that served as material.

In the authors' workflow: Amplified reference gene primers provided the basis for estimating nucleated cell counts. Profiling relied on immunoSEQ multiplex PCR, and the TCRdb table lists in-frame clones only, not all of them. The DNA was the basis for D and trimming; V, J and clone size are from that table. The table lists around 200,000 clones, 85% to 90% of them singletons. The sample taken for sequencing was peripheral blood. The TCR originated in a man aged 35 to 55 with active or convalescent COVID-19.

The CDR3 sequence: CASSERGQGWDTIYF. The CDR3 nucleotides are TGTGCCAGCAGTGAAAGGGGACAGGGCTGGGACACCATATATTTT. The J gene is TRBJ1-3, the V gene TRBV6-1; the match to TRBD1 covers 9 bases. The V segment lost 2 bases and the J segment 8 bases; nucleotides outside the gene matches: 7. The CDR3 has 15 amino acids. Germline CDR1 reads MNHNS; CDR2 reads SASEGT.